Below are 30 T cell receptor beta chains sequenced from a single sample in a study of T cells after somatic rescue of genetic block. Profiled with immunoSEQ multiplex PCR; TCRdb holds only in-frame clones, not every one. The table records 45,000 to 55,000 clones, 90% to 96% of them present only once. Sample: peripheral blood mononuclear cells (PBMCs). These receptors came from a child under two years old.

The rearrangement uses TRBV2 and TRBJ2-4; possible D gene TRBD1, 6 bases. The ends were cut back, 10 bases at V and 8 bases at J, with 18 bases in the middle. CDR3 length: 13 residues. Germline values: CDR1 SNHLY, CDR2 FYNNEI. The CDR3 loop reads CATSQGLRDIQYF. CDR3 DNA: TGTGCCACCTCCCAGGGGCTTAGAGACATTCAGTACTTC.

The sample holds one count of this clone. The chain is built from TRBV2 and TRBJ1-2; TRBD1 matches at 11 bases. The CDR3 sequence is 15 residues long. Germline values: CDR1 SNHLY, CDR2 FYNNEI. V lost 0 bases to trimming and J lost 4 bases; unmatched junction nucleotides: 1. Here the CDR3 reads CASSEAGQGGYGYTF. Written as DNA, the CDR3 is TGTGCCAGCAGTGAAGCGGGACAGGGGGGCTATGGCTACACCTTC.

This chain uses TRBV5-4 with TRBJ2-2, with a possible D match to TRBD1 (6 bases). Trimming took 4 bases from V and 4 from J, leaving 8 bases between them. Germline loops: CDR1 SGHNT, CDR2 YYREEE (reference sequence). The CDR3 consists of 13 residues. Here the CDR3 DNA reads TGTGCCAGCAGCGGGACAATCACCGGGGAGCTGTTTTTT. Translation: CASSGTITGELFF.

The chain couples TRBV5-1 to TRBJ2-1, with a tentative D call TRBD1 (8 bases). In germline, CDR1 is SGHRS, CDR2 YFSETQ. Trimming took 4 bases from V and 5 from J, leaving 16 bases between them. The CDR3 is made up of 15 amino acids. CDR3 sequence: CASSGRDRRDNEQFF. The CDR3 DNA reads TGCGCCAGCAGCGGGAGGGACAGGCGAGACAATGAGCAGTTCTTC.

This rearrangement joins TRBV5-1 to TRBJ1-5; TRBD1 agrees at 8 bases. V was clipped by 0 bases and J by 3 bases; unmatched bases: 2. There are 15 residues in the CDR3. CDR1 is SGHRS, CDR2 YFSETQ, per germline. The CDR3 loop is CASSLGTGFNQPQHF. CDR3 DNA: TGCGCCAGCAGCTTGGGGACAGGGTTCAATCAGCCCCAGCATTTT.

In this sample, this clone turned up once. Other DNA sequences in this specimen translate into the identical CDR3. This chain joins TRBV6-5 and TRBJ2-3; D perhaps matches TRBD1 (6 bases). The CDR3 runs 13 residues. Germline lookup yields CDR1 MNHEY and CDR2 SVGAGI. The germline V and J ends were trimmed by 4 bases and 4 bases, with 9 bases remaining between them. This chain's CDR3 is CASSLQGPDTQYF. CDR3 bases: TGTGCCAGCAGTTTACAGGGACCAGATACGCAGTATTTT.

This clone was seen only once. The chain carries TRBV6-1 and TRBJ2-1; a weak D match, TRBD2 (5 bases). V lost 3 bases to trimming and J lost 0 bases, with 12 bases between them. Germline CDR1 and CDR2: MNHNS and SASEGT. The CDR3 is 16 amino acids. CDR3 sequence reads: CASSDEWESSYNEQFF. For the CDR3, the DNA is TGTGCCAGCAGTGATGAGTGGGAGAGCTCCTACAATGAGCAGTTCTTC.

The rearrangement links TRBV6-5 to TRBJ2-3; tentative D call: TRBD2 (6 bases). Germline CDR1 reads MNHEY; CDR2 reads SVGAGI. The CDR3 runs 16 residues. Between the trimmed V and J ends, which lost 2 bases and 0 bases, there was a span of 12 bases. CDR3 DNA sequence: TGTGCCAGCAGTTACGGGGACTTATTTAGCACAGATACGCAGTATTTT. Protein: CASSYGDLFSTDTQYF.

The CDR3 coding sequence is TGTGCCAGAAGCTTCCGCCCTAGAGGTTCCTACGAGCAGTACTTC. This gives the protein CARSFRPRGSYEQYF. This chain uses TRBV5-3 with TRBJ2-7, with unresolved D. TRBV5-3 is sorted into the ORF group, with uncertain function. V was shortened by 2 bases and J by 1 base, with 13 bases between the two germline ends. The CDR3 length is 15 residues.

The chain combines TRBV28 with TRBJ2-7, with 11 bases that match TRBD2. The V segment lost 6 bases and the J segment 7 bases; nucleotides outside the gene matches: 8. This CDR3 has 14 amino acids. CDR1 and CDR2 (germline): MDHEN, SYDVKM. CDR3 sequence (DNA): TGTGCCAGCAGGTCGACTAGCGGGGCCCTGGAGCAGTACTTC. Its translation is CASRSTSGALEQYF.

This clone was observed once. The genes are TRBV2 and TRBJ1-4; possibly TRBD1 for D (5 bases). The germline gives CDR1 SNHLY, CDR2 FYNNEI. The CDR3 consists of 12 residues. Trimming took off 6 bases at V and 8 bases at J, with 10 bases between the two ends. CDR3 loop: CASRGVAEKLFF. The CDR3 DNA reads TGTGCCAGCAGAGGGGTAGCGGAAAAACTGTTTTTT. The complete variable domain, with remaining parts taken from reference TRBV2 and TRBJ1-4, reads EPEVTQTPSHQVTQMGQEVILRCVPISNHLYFYWYRQILGQKVEFLVSFYNNEISEKSEIFDDQFSVERPDGSNFTLKIRSTKLEDSAMYFCASRGVAEKLFFGSGTQLSVL.

The gene calls are TRBV30 and TRBJ2-1, with a weak D call TRBD2 (5 bases). The CDR3 sequence is 12 residues long. CDR1 is GTSNPN and CDR2 is SVGIG in the germline V gene (reference sequence). V gave up 4 bases and J gave up 5 bases, with 9 bases separating them. CDR3 in DNA: TGTGCCTGGATAAAGGGAGACAATGAGCAGTTCTTC. Translating gives CAWIKGDNEQFF.

V and J are TRBV29-1 and TRBJ2-1; 13 bases match TRBD2. This CDR3 is 14 amino acids long. V was pared by 8 bases and J by 8 bases, with 9 bases of the junction left unmatched. Germline V gene sequence: CDR1 SQVTM, CDR2 ANQGSEA. The CDR3 sequence: CSTRTSGSMDEQFF. The CDR3 DNA sequence: TGCAGCACCAGGACTAGCGGGAGTATGGATGAGCAGTTCTTC.

Comment on this clone: The junction and the germline gene differ at one end; a read error may be behind it. The rearrangement uses TRBV7-7 and TRBJ1-1; no clear D gene. The CDR3 sequence is 13 residues long. Germline V gives CDR1 SSHAT, CDR2 FNYEAQ (reference sequence). Here the CDR3 reads CASSFRQNTEAFF. The CDR3 nucleotides read TGTGCTAGCAGCTTTAGACAGAACACTGAAGCTTTCTTT.

V gene TRBV6-4 combines with J gene TRBJ2-4, with D possibly TRBD2 on 6 matching bases. Looked up from germline, CDR1 is MRHNA and CDR2 is SNTAGT. With 0 bases removed from V and 0 bases from J, the gap between germline ends came to 9 bases. The CDR3 is made up of 16 amino acids. CDR3 amino acids: CASSDSAGLAKNIQYF. CDR3 coding DNA: TGTGCCAGCAGTGACTCAGCGGGTCTAGCCAAAAACATTCAGTACTTC.

The chain is built from TRBV6-6 and TRBJ1-2, with 7 bases matching TRBD1. V was clipped by 5 bases and J by 7 bases; unmatched bases: 4. The CDR3 extends over 12 amino acids. Germline-derived CDR1 and CDR2 are MNHNY and SVGAGI (reference sequence). CDR3 sequence reads: CASSPGGGGYTF. DNA for the CDR3: TGTGCCAGCAGTCCAGGGGGGGGTGGCTACACCTTC.

Turning to this clone: Other DNA sequences in this specimen translate into the identical CDR3. The J gene is TRBJ2-7, the V gene TRBV29-1; TRBD1 matches 9 bases. Trimming removed 3 bases from V and 3 bases from J; junction bases left unmatched: 0. The length of the CDR3 is 12 residues. CDR1 is SQVTM and CDR2 is ANQGSEA in the germline V gene. CDR3 residues: CSVETGGYEQYF. For the CDR3, the DNA is TGCAGCGTTGAGACAGGGGGCTACGAGCAGTACTTC.

This clone was seen a single time. The chain is built from TRBV18 and TRBJ2-7, with 14 bases that match TRBD2. The J segment lost 0 bases and the V segment lost 5 bases, leaving 3 bases of the junction unmatched. CDR1 is KGHSH and CDR2 is LQKENI in the germline V gene. The CDR3 runs 16 residues. CDR3 coding DNA: TGTGCCAGCTCAAGAGGGACTAGCGGGAGCTCCTACGAGCAGTACTTC. As protein: CASSRGTSGSSYEQYF.

This clone appeared once. This sequence joins TRBV2 and TRBJ2-1; D not resolved. Trimming left V 11 bases short and J 5 bases short, with 19 bases between. Germline-derived CDR1 and CDR2 are SNHLY and FYNNEI. The CDR3 is 14 residues long. Written as DNA, the CDR3 is TGTGCCGGGTCATACCGGCAGAGCAACAATGAGCAGTTCTTC. Translated, it gives CAGSYRQSNNEQFF.

The CDR3 coding sequence is TGTGCCAGCAGTGAACAGACCGAAAAACTGTTTTTT. Protein sequence: CASSEQTEKLFF. The rearrangement links TRBV6-1 to TRBJ1-4, with no clear D. Germline V gene sequence: CDR1 MNHNS, CDR2 SASEGT. This CDR3 contains 12 residues. V was clipped by 2 bases and J by 8 bases, with 6 bases between them.

V is TRBV29-1 and J is TRBJ1-5, with D perhaps TRBD1 (5 bases). The germline V gene encodes CDR1 SQVTM and CDR2 ANQGSEA. This CDR3 spans 15 amino acids. Trimming stripped 8 bases from V and 0 bases from J, with 17 bases between. The CDR3 sequence is CSLVGGEDSNQPQHF. The CDR3 nucleotides read TGCAGCCTTGTGGGGGGGGAGGATAGCAATCAGCCCCAGCATTTT.

This clone showed up just once. The rearrangement uses TRBV10-3 and TRBJ2-7, with 16 nucleotides matching TRBD2. The CDR3 totals 16 residues. From germline, CDR1 is ENHRY and CDR2 SYGVKD. J lost 4 bases, V lost 3 bases, and 3 bases had no gene match. The CDR3: CAISEGTSGREYEQYF. Written as DNA, the CDR3 is TGTGCCATCAGTGAAGGGACTAGCGGGAGGGAGTACGAGCAGTACTTC.

The chain uses TRBV15 and TRBJ2-6; D perhaps matches TRBD1 (5 bases). Looked up from germline, CDR1 is LNHNV and CDR2 is YYDKDF (reference sequence). V lost 1 base and J lost 4, with 5 bases in between. This CDR3 region has 14 residues. The CDR3 spells CATSRGQGANVLTF. The CDR3 coding sequence is TGTGCCACCAGCAGAGGACAGGGGGCCAACGTCCTGACTTTC.

This sequence joins TRBV6-5 and TRBJ1-5, with 7 bases that match TRBD1. Trimming took 0 bases from V and 4 from J; bases not matched to a gene: 0. This CDR3 is built from 14 residues. Germline V gene lookup returns CDR1 MNHEY and CDR2 SVGAGI. CDR3 protein: CASSYSTGNQPQHF. The CDR3 DNA follows: TGTGCCAGCAGTTACTCGACAGGGAATCAGCCCCAGCATTTT.

The chain couples TRBV7-9 to TRBJ2-1, with 8 positions matching TRBD1. CDR1 is SEHNR, CDR2 FQNEAQ, per germline (reference sequence). V dropped 6 bases and J dropped 4; count of bases not matched to a gene: 8. The CDR3 runs 15 residues. CDR3 residues: CASSPRGPIYNEQFF. The CDR3 DNA is TGTGCCAGCAGTCCCAGGGGGCCGATTTACAATGAGCAGTTCTTC.

This sequence joins TRBV9 and TRBJ2-1, with 9 positions matching TRBD2. After removal of 5 bases from V and 0 bases from J, the junction contained 3 bases not matched to a gene. The CDR3 is 15 residues long. Germline CDR1 is SGDLS and CDR2 is YYNGEE. CDR3 nucleotides: TGTGCCAGCAGTTATAGCGGGAGCTCCTACAATGAGCAGTTCTTC. Translation gives CASSYSGSSYNEQFF.

V and J are TRBV5-1 and TRBJ1-3; D unclear. Germline lookup yields CDR1 SGHRS and CDR2 YFSETQ. The CDR3 has 14 residues. Between the trimmed V and J ends, which lost 0 bases and 2 bases, there was a span of 6 bases. CDR3 in DNA: TGCGCCAGCAGCTTGGGGGCAACTGGAAACACCATATATTTT. Amino acid sequence: CASSLGATGNTIYF.

This sequence joins TRBV28 and TRBJ2-3; D is undetermined. V was clipped by 6 bases and J by 3 bases, with 4 bases between them. CDR1 is MDHEN and CDR2 is SYDVKM in the germline V gene. The CDR3 sequence is 11 residues long. CDR3 region: CASRGTDTQYF. The CDR3, as DNA: TGTGCCAGCAGAGGAACAGATACGCAGTATTTT.

The chain links TRBV4-1 to TRBJ1-2, with 7 bases identical to TRBD1. The CDR3 spans 14 residues. With 2 bases clipped from V and 7 bases from J, the junction kept 7 bases outside the gene matches. Germline lookup yields CDR1 MGHRA and CDR2 YSYEKL. The chain's CDR3 is CASSQQGEGFGYTF. DNA of the CDR3: TGCGCCAGCAGCCAACAGGGGGAGGGGTTTGGCTACACCTTC.

The V gene is TRBV7-3, the J gene TRBJ2-1; TRBD2 aligns across 14 bases. This CDR3 region has 18 residues. Germline V CDR1 and CDR2: SGHTA, FQGTGA. V was pared by 5 bases and J by 4 bases, with 10 bases of the junction left unmatched. The CDR3 sequence: CASSIGGLAGVGYNEQFF. The DNA of the CDR3 is TGTGCCAGCAGCATAGGGGGACTAGCGGGAGTAGGGTACAATGAGCAGTTCTTC.